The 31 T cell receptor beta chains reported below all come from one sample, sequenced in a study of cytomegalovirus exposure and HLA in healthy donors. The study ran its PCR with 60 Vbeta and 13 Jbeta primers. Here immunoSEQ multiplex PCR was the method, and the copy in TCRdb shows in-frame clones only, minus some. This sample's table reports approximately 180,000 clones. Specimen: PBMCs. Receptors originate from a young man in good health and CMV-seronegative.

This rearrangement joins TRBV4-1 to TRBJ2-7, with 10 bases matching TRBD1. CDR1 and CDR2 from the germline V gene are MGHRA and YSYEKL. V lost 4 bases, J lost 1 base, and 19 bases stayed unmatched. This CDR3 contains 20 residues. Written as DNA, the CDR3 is TGCGCCAGCAGCCCTCAACAGCCTGGGACAGGGGCCACCGCTTCCTACGAGCAGTACTTC. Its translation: CASSPQQPGTGATASYEQYF.

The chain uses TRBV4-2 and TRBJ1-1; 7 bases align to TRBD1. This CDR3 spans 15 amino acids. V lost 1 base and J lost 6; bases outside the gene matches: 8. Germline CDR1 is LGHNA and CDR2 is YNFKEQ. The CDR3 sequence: CASSQVYTGESEAFF. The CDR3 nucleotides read TGTGCCAGCAGCCAAGTATACACAGGGGAATCTGAAGCTTTCTTT.

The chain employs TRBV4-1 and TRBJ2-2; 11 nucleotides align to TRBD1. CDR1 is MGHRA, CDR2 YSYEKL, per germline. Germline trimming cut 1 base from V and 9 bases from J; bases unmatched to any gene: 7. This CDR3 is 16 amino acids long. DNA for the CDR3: TGCGCCAGCAGCCAAGTCCTGGACAGGGGGCAGAGGGAGCTGTTTTTT. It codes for CASSQVLDRGQRELFF.

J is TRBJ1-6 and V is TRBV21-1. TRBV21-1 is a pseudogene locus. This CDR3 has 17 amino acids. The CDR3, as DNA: TGTGCCAGCAGCAAAGCGGGAGGCAGGGTAAGTAATTCACCCCTCCACTTT. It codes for CASSKAGGRVSNSPLHF.

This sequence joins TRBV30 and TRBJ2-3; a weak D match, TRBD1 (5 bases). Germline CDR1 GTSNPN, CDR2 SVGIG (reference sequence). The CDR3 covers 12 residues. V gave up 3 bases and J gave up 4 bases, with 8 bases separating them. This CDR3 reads CAWSARADTQYF. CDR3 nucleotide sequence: TGTGCCTGGAGCGCCAGGGCAGATACGCAGTATTTT.

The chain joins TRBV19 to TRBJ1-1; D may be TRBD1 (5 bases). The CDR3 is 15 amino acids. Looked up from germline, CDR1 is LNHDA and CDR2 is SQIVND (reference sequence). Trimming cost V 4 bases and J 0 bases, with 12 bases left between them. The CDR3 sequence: CASSTAGRLNTEAFF. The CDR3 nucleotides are TGTGCCAGTAGTACCGCGGGACGGTTGAACACTGAAGCTTTCTTT.

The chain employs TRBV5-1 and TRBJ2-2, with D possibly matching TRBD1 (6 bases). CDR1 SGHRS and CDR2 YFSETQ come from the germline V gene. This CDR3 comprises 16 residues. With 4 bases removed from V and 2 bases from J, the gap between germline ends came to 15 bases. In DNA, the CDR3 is TGCGCCAGCAGCACGCTCGGACAGATAAACACCGGGGAGCTGTTTTTT. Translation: CASSTLGQINTGELFF.

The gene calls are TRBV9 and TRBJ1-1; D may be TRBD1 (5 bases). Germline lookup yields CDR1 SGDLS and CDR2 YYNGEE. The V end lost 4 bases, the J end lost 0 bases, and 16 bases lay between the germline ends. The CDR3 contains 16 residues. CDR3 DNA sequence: TGTGCCAGCAGCCCCCGGAGCGGGACGTTGAACACTGAAGCTTTCTTT. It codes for CASSPRSGTLNTEAFF.

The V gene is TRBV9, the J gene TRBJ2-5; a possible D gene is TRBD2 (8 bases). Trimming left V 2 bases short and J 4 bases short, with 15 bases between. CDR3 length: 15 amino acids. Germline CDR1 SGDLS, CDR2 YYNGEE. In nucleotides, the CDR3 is TGTGCCAGCAGCGTCCGGGAGGGGGCAGGAGAGACCCAGTACTTC. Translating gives CASSVREGAGETQYF.

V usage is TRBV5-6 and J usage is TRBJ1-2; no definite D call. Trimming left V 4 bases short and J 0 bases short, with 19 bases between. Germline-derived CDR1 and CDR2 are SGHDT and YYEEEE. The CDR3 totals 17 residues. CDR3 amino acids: CASSVLSGSESNYGYTF. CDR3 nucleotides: TGTGCCAGCAGCGTCTTATCTGGCAGCGAGTCTAACTATGGCTACACCTTC.

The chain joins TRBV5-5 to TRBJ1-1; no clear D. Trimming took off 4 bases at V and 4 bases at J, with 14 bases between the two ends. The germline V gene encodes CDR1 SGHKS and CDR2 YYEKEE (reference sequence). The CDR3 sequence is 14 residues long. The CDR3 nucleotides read TGTGCCAGCAGCCGCGAGGGTGGCCGCACTGAAGCTTTCTTT. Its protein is CASSREGGRTEAFF.

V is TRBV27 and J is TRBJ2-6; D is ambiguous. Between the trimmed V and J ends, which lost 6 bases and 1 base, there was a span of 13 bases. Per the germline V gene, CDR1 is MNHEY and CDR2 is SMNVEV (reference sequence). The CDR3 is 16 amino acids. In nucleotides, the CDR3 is TGTGCCAGCAGACGTATGTGGGCTTCTGGGGCCAACGTCCTGACTTTC. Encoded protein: CASRRMWASGANVLTF.

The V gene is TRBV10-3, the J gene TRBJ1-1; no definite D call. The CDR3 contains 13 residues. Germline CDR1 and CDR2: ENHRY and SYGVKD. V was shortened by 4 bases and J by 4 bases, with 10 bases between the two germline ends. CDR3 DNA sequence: TGTGCCATCAGTGTGGTGGTCGGCACTGAAGCTTTCTTT. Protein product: CAISVVVGTEAFF.

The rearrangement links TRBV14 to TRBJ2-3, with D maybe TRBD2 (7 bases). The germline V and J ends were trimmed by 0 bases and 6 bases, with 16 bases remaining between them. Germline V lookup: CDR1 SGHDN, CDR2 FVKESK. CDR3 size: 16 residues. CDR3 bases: TGTGCCAGCAGCCAAGAGGGGGGGACAACTTGGGATACGCAGTATTTT. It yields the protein CASSQEGGTTWDTQYF.

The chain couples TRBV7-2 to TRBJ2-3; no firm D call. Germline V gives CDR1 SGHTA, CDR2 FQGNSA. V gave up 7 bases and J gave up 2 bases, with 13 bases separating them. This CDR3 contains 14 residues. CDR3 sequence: CASTLMGNTDTQYF. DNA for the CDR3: TGTGCCAGCACTCTAATGGGCAACACAGATACGCAGTATTTT.

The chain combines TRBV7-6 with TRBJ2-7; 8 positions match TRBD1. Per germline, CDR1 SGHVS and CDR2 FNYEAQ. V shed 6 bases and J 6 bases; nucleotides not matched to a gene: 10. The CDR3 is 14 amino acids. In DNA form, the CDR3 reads TGTGCCAGCAGTTTTGGACAGGGTAGCGCCGAGCAGTACTTC. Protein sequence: CASSFGQGSAEQYF.

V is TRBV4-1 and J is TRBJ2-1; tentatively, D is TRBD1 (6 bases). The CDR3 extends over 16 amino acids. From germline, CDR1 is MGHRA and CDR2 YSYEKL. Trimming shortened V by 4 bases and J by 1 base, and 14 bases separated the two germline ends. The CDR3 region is CASSPQGSRSYNEQFF. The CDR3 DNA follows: TGCGCCAGCAGCCCCCAGGGGTCAAGGTCCTACAATGAGCAGTTCTTC.

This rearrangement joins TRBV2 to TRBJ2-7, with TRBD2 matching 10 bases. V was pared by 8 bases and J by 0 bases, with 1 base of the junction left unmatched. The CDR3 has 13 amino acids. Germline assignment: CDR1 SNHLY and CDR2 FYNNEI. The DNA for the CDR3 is TGTGCCAGCCGACTAGCGGGCTCCTACGAGCAGTACTTC. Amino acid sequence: CASRLAGSYEQYF.

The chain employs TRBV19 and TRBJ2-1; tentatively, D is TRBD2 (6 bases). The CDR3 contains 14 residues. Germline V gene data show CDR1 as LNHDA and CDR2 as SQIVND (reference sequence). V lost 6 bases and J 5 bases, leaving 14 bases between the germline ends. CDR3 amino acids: CASRSGAVHNEQFF. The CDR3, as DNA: TGTGCCAGTAGGTCGGGAGCGGTTCACAATGAGCAGTTCTTC.

As DNA, the CDR3 is TGTGCCAGTAGTATAGATGAAGGGAGACCTGAAGCTTTCTTT. Protein sequence: CASSIDEGRPEAFF. The chain links TRBV19 to TRBJ1-1; D is unresolved. The germline CDR1 and CDR2 sequences are LNHDA and SQIVND (reference sequence). V shed 0 bases and J shed 6 bases, with 11 bases lying between them. The CDR3 extends over 14 amino acids. Using reference TRBV19 and TRBJ1-1 for the parts outside the CDR3, the full variable domain is DGGITQSPKYLFRKEGQNVTLSCEQNLNHDAMYWYRQDPGQGLRLIYYSQIVNDFQKGDIAEGYSVSREKKESFPLTVTSAQKNPTAFYLCASSIDEGRPEAFFGQGTRLTVV.

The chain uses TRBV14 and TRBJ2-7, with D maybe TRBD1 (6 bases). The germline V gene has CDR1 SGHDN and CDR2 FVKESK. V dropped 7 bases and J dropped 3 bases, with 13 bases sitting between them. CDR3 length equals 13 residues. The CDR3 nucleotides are TGTGCCAGCAAAGGGGCAGGGGACTACGAGCAGTACTTC. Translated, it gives CASKGAGDYEQYF.

The CDR3 here is CASSTAVTSSGTYNEQFF. The CDR3 region has the DNA TGTGCCAGCAGCACGGCTGTCACTAGTTCCGGGACCTACAATGAGCAGTTCTTC. The rearrangement joins TRBV7-6 to TRBJ2-1; possibly TRBD2 for D (5 bases). This CDR3 is built from 18 residues. With 5 bases removed from V and 2 bases from J, the gap between germline ends came to 22 bases. Germline V gene data show CDR1 as SGHVS and CDR2 as FNYEAQ.

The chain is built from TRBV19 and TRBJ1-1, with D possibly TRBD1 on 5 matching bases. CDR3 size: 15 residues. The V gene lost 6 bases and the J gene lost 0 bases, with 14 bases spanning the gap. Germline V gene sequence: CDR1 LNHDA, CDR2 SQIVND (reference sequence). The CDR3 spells CASSPIGAMNTEAFF. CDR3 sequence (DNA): TGTGCCAGTAGCCCGATAGGGGCCATGAACACTGAAGCTTTCTTT. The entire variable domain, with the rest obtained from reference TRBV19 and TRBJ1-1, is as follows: DGGITQSPKYLFRKEGQNVTLSCEQNLNHDAMYWYRQDPGQGLRLIYYSQIVNDFQKGDIAEGYSVSREKKESFPLTVTSAQKNPTAFYLCASSPIGAMNTEAFFGQGTRLTVV.

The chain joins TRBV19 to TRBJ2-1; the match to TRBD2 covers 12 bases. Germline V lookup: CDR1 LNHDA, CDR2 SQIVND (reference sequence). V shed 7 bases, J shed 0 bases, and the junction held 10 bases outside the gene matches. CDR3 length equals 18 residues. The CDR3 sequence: CASNKGLAGLVSYNEQFF. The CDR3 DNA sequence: TGTGCCAGTAATAAGGGACTAGCGGGTCTCGTCTCCTACAATGAGCAGTTCTTC.

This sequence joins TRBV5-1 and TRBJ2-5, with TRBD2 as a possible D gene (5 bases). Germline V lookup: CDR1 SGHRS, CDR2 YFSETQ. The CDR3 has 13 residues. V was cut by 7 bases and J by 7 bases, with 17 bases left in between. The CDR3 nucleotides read TGCGCCAGCGGACCCCCGCTAGAGGGGACCCAGTACTTC. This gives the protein CASGPPLEGTQYF.

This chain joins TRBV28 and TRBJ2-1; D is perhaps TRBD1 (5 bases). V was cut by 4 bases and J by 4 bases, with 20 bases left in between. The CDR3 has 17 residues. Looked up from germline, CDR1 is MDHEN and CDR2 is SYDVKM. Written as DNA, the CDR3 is TGTGCCAGCAGTTATAACTCGGGTAGGGGCGGATACAATGAGCAGTTCTTC. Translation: CASSYNSGRGGYNEQFF.

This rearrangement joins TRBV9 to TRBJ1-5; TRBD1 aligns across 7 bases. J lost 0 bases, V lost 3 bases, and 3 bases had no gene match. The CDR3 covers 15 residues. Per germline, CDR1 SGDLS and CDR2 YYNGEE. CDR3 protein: CASSARDSSNQPQHF. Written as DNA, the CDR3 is TGTGCCAGCAGCGCCCGGGACAGTAGCAATCAGCCCCAGCATTTT.

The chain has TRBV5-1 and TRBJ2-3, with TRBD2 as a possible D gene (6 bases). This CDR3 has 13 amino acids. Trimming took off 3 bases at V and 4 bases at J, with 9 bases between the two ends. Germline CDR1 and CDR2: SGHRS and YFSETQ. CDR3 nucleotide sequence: TGCGCCAGCAGCTCAGGAGGGTCAGATACGCAGTATTTT. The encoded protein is CASSSGGSDTQYF.

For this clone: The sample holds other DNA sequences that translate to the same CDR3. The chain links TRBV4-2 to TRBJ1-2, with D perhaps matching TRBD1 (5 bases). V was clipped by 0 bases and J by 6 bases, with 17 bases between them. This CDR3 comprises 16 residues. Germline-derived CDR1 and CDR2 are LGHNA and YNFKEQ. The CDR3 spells CASSQDLSGTGDGYTF. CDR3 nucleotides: TGTGCCAGCAGCCAAGATCTCTCCGGGACGGGGGATGGCTACACCTTC.

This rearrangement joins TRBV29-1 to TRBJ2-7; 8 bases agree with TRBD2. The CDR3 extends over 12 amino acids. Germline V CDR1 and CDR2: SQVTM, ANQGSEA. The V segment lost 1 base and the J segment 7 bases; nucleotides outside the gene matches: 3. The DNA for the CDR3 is TGCAGCGTTGAAGCGGGAGGGAGGGAGCAGTACTTC. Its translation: CSVEAGGREQYF.

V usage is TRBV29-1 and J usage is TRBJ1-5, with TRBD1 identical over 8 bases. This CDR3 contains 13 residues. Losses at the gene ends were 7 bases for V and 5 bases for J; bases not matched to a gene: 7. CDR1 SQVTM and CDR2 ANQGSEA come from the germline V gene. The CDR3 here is CSAGDRGDQPQHF. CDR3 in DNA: TGCAGCGCGGGAGACAGGGGTGATCAGCCCCAGCATTTT.